The source of this TCR beta chain is a study of shared clonotypes between healthy human individuals. The study's findings and limits: Sample collection involved blood only; tissue repertoires are likely different.

This clone was detected only a few times. The antigen is unknown. V dropped 2 bases and J dropped 4 bases, with 5 bases sitting between them. Germline V gives CDR1 MGHDK, CDR2 SYGVNS. The length of the CDR3 is 12 residues. The assay was immunoSEQ multiplex PCR, and TCRdb's table has in-frame clones only and misses some. Of roughly 1,800,000 clones listed, about 95% are singletons. CD45RO-negative cells were positively selected for CCR7, leaving out terminally differentiated effector memory CD45RA+ cells. Sequences were obtained from naive CD8+ T cells sorted from blood. The receptor was isolated from a man aged 18 to 35 in good health. V usage is TRBV25-1 and J usage is TRBJ1-1; possible D gene TRBD1, 5 bases. Written as DNA, the CDR3 is TGTGCCAGCAGTGAACAGGGCACTGAAGCTTTCTTT. Protein sequence: CASSEQGTEAFF.